This T cell receptor (beta chain) was retrieved from a study of blood T cell repertoires in COVID-19. Study-level information: PBMCs, B-cell-depleted T cells, or T cells were the source of the cDNA or gDNA that made up the material.

One Seattle source followed patients from active infection through their disease course. This CDR3 contains 14 residues. In germline, CDR1 is MNHEY, CDR2 SVGAGI. Trimming took off 5 bases at V and 2 bases at J, with 11 bases between the two ends. In the source study's methods: Nucleated cell counts were estimated from reference gene primer amplification. The assay was immunoSEQ multiplex PCR, and TCRdb's table has in-frame clones only and misses some. The V and J calls and clone size are taken from that table; D and trimming were inferred from the DNA. The data show 300,000 to 350,000 clones, with roughly 90% seen just once and roughly a tenth held by the top ten.

The receptor was derived from a man aged 30 to 39 with COVID-19, enrolled during active disease. Specimen: peripheral blood. The V and J genes are TRBV6-5 and TRBJ2-3; maybe TRBD2 (6 bases). The DNA for the CDR3 is TGTGCCAGCAGTCCCCGGGACTTCACAGATACGCAGTATTTT. Protein: CASSPRDFTDTQYF.